This T cell receptor (beta chain) was sequenced in a study of cytomegalovirus exposure and HLA in healthy donors. Study results and limitations: A few chains tied to CMV proved CMV antigen-specific in vitro. Listed as cytomegalovirus-associated were around 160 TCR beta chains. First-cohort TCR clusters tended to co-occur in the 120 or so validation repertoires, a later analysis found. Accounts indicate the classifier identified cytomegalovirus status with strong specificity and sensitivity.

The germline V gene has CDR1 MNHNS and CDR2 SASEGT. The CDR3 loop spans 12 amino acids. V lost 6 bases and J 6 bases, leaving 11 bases between the germline ends. As for this clone: Its antigen remains unknown.

The method was immunoSEQ multiplex PCR; TCRdb's version includes in-frame clones alone and lacks a portion of them. Among about 110,000 clones listed, more than 85% were seen once. The rearrangement uses TRBV6-1 and TRBJ1-2, with D unresolved. Sequenced input: PBMCs. The sequence was collected from a woman between 18 and 29 years old in good health and CMV-seropositive. The CDR3 loop is CASSAYLDGYTF. The CDR3 DNA is TGTGCCAGCAGCGCCTATCTGGATGGCTACACCTTC.